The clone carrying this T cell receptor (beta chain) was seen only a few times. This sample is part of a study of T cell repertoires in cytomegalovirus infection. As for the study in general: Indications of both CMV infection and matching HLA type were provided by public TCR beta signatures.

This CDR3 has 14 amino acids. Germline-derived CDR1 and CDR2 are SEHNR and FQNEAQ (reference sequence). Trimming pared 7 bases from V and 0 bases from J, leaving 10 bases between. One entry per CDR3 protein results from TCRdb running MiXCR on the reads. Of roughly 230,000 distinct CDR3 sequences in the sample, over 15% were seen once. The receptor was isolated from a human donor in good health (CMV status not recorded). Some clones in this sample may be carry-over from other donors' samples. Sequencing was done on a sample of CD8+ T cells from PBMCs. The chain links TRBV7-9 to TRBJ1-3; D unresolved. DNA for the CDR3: TGTGCCAGCATCACCGGGAGCTCTGGAAACACCATATATTTT. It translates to CASITGSSGNTIYF.